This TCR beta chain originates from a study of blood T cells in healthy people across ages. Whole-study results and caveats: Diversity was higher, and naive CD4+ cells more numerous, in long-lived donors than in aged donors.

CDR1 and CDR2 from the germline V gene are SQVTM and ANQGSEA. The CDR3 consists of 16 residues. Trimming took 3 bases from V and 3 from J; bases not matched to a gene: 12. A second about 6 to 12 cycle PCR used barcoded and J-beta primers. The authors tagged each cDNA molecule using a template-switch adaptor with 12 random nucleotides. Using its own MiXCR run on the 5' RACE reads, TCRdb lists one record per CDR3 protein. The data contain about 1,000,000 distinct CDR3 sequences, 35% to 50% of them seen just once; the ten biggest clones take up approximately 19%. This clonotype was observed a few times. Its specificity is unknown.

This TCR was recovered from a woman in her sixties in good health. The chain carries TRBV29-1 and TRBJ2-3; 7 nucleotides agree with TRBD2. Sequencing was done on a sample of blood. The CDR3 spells CSVEGGGSVRTDTQYF. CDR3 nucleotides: TGCAGCGTTGAGGGGGGGGGATCGGTTAGGACAGATACGCAGTATTTT.